This T cell receptor (beta chain) was retrieved from a study of cytomegalovirus exposure and HLA in healthy donors. Study-level findings and limits: High sensitivity and specificity were reportedly achieved when the classifier diagnosed cytomegalovirus status. In a later analysis, parvovirus B19, influenza, CMV and Epstein-Barr virus appeared linked to several top co-occurrence clusters.

Primers for the PCR totalled 60 Vbeta and 13 Jbeta. The protocol was immunoSEQ multiplex PCR, while the TCRdb copy is restricted to in-frame clones and leaves out a portion. The sample records 200,000 to 250,000 clones, more than 75% being singletons. Per the germline V gene, CDR1 is SQVTM and CDR2 is ANQGSEA. There are 13 residues in the CDR3. V dropped 2 bases and J dropped 5 bases, with 10 bases sitting between them. As to this clone: The antigen is unknown.

The V call is TRBV29-1, the J call TRBJ2-1; D gene uncertain. Sample: PBMCs. The TCR sequence derives from a middle-aged woman in good health and CMV-seronegative. The CDR3 loop is CSVEWAGNNEQFF. CDR3 DNA sequence: TGCAGCGTTGAATGGGCAGGAAACAATGAGCAGTTCTTC.